The rows below give T cell receptor beta chains drawn from one sample of a study of cytotoxic CD8 clonotypes in ibrutinib-treated CLL. The data were produced by immunoSEQ multiplex PCR, yet TCRdb's version contains in-frame clones alone and is incomplete. Of some 14,000 clones listed, 52% were seen once; the top ten hold 30% to 35%. The source material was PBMCs, sampled at a roughly 22-month disease-progression time point, from a patient treated with ibrutinib. Receptor source: a human donor with chronic lymphocytic leukemia. Both conserved end residues are part of each CDR3. The order of the fields is J gene, V gene, D gene, clone size, CDR3 DNA, CDR3 protein. A D gene is named only where the DNA matches it firmly. The size of a clone is reported for some rows only, either as once, few or many, or as a class for expanded clones.

j_gene: TRBJ2-3; v_gene: TRBV7-9; d_gene: TRBD1; abundance: NA; CDR3nt: TGTGCCAGCAGCTCCCGGACAGGGTGGGGTGGGACAGATACGCAGTATTTT; CDR3aa: CASSSRTGWGGTDTQYF
j_gene: TRBJ2-7; v_gene: TRBV18; d_gene: NA; abundance: NA; CDR3nt: TGTGCCAGCTCCTTGGGCGGACCTCTTGCCGAGCAGTACTTC; CDR3aa: CASSLGGPLAEQYF
j_gene: TRBJ2-5; v_gene: TRBV4-1; d_gene: NA; abundance: few; CDR3nt: TGCGCCAGCAGCCGGCCCGGGACTCAAGAGACCCAGTACTTC; CDR3aa: CASSRPGTQETQYF
j_gene: TRBJ1-5; v_gene: TRBV4-1; d_gene: NA; abundance: NA; CDR3nt: TGCGCCAGCAGCCAAGATCAGGGCACACCGAATCAGCCCCAGCATTTT; CDR3aa: CASSQDQGTPNQPQHF
j_gene: TRBJ2-7; v_gene: TRBV27; d_gene: NA; abundance: few; CDR3nt: TGTGCCAGCAGTTTAACAGGGTACCACGAGCAGTACTTC; CDR3aa: CASSLTGYHEQYF
j_gene: TRBJ2-1; v_gene: TRBV25-1; d_gene: NA; abundance: NA; CDR3nt: TGTGCCAGCAGTGAAATCACAGACCTATACAATGAGCAGTTCTTC; CDR3aa: CASSEITDLYNEQFF
j_gene: TRBJ1-4; v_gene: TRBV7-9; d_gene: TRBD1; abundance: NA; CDR3nt: TGTGCCAGCAGCGCGACAGGGGGTAAATATGAAAAACTGTTTTTT; CDR3aa: CASSATGGKYEKLFF
j_gene: TRBJ2-7; v_gene: TRBV6-5; d_gene: TRBD1; abundance: NA; CDR3nt: TGTGCCAGCAGGGGACAGGGGGCTCCCTACGAGCAGTACTTC; CDR3aa: CASRGQGAPYEQYF
j_gene: TRBJ2-7; v_gene: TRBV5-1; d_gene: TRBD1; abundance: NA; CDR3nt: TGCGCCAGCAGCTTGTGGACAGGCGAAAGCTCCTACGAGCAGTACTTC; CDR3aa: CASSLWTGESSYEQYF
j_gene: TRBJ1-3; v_gene: TRBV7-8; d_gene: NA; abundance: NA; CDR3nt: TGTGCCAGCAGCTTAGCGGGCAGACAGGAACCTGGAAACACCATATATTTT; CDR3aa: CASSLAGRQEPGNTIYF
j_gene: TRBJ1-5; v_gene: TRBV19; d_gene: TRBD1; abundance: few; CDR3nt: TGTGCCAGTAGGCCCGACAGGGTTAGCAATCAGCCCCAGCATTTT; CDR3aa: CASRPDRVSNQPQHF
j_gene: TRBJ2-7; v_gene: TRBV7-8; d_gene: NA; abundance: few; CDR3nt: TGTGCCAGCAGCTTAACGCCAGGGTACGAGCAGTACTTC; CDR3aa: CASSLTPGYEQYF
j_gene: TRBJ1-4; v_gene: TRBV5-6; d_gene: NA; abundance: NA; CDR3nt: TGTGCCAGCAGCTTTGGACAAGCTGAAAAACTGTTTTTT; CDR3aa: CASSFGQAEKLFF
j_gene: TRBJ2-7; v_gene: TRBV7-6; d_gene: NA; abundance: NA; CDR3nt: TGTGCCAGCAGCTTCGGGGTGAGGAACGAGCAGTACTTC; CDR3aa: CASSFGVRNEQYF
j_gene: TRBJ2-3; v_gene: TRBV15; d_gene: NA; abundance: few; CDR3nt: TGTGCCACCAGCTTTCAGCCGACAGATACGCAGTATTTT; CDR3aa: CATSFQPTDTQYF
j_gene: TRBJ1-1; v_gene: TRBV7-9; d_gene: NA; abundance: few; CDR3nt: TGTGCCAGCAGCCGCATCAGCGACTGGGCTTTCTTT; CDR3aa: CASSRISDWAFF
j_gene: TRBJ1-2; v_gene: TRBV25-1; d_gene: NA; abundance: NA; CDR3nt: TGTGCCAGCAGTTCCCCCGGGACGGGTAACTATGGCTACACCTTC; CDR3aa: CASSSPGTGNYGYTF
j_gene: TRBJ2-7; v_gene: TRBV5-6; d_gene: TRBD1; abundance: NA; CDR3nt: TGTGCCAGCAGCGGGACGGGACAGGGAGGAATCTACGAGCAGTACTTC; CDR3aa: CASSGTGQGGIYEQYF
j_gene: TRBJ1-1; v_gene: TRBV11-2; d_gene: TRBD1; abundance: medium-sized; CDR3nt: TGTGCCAGCAGCTCCCCGACAGGGAGGGACACTGAAGCTTTCTTT; CDR3aa: CASSSPTGRDTEAFF
j_gene: TRBJ2-1; v_gene: TRBV5-4; d_gene: NA; abundance: few; CDR3nt: TGTGCCAGCAGCTTGGTAGGGCTCTCTGAGCAGTTCTTC; CDR3aa: CASSLVGLSEQFF
j_gene: TRBJ2-3; v_gene: TRBV5-1; d_gene: TRBD1; abundance: NA; CDR3nt: TGCGCCAGCAGCTTTTCCGGGACAGGGACGGATACGCAGTATTTT; CDR3aa: CASSFSGTGTDTQYF
j_gene: TRBJ1-5; v_gene: TRBV5-6; d_gene: NA; abundance: once; CDR3nt: TGTGCCAGCAGCTTGGGAGGGGGTCGTCAGCCCCAGCATTTT; CDR3aa: CASSLGGGRQPQHF
j_gene: TRBJ2-7; v_gene: TRBV5-6; d_gene: NA; abundance: NA; CDR3nt: TGTGCCAGCAGCCCTCGCACCCCTGGGACCGGTAATTACGAGCAGTACTTC; CDR3aa: CASSPRTPGTGNYEQYF
j_gene: TRBJ2-2; v_gene: TRBV5-6; d_gene: NA; abundance: NA; CDR3nt: TGTGCCAGCAGTCAAAACACCGGGGAGCTGTTTTTT; CDR3aa: CASSQNTGELFF
j_gene: TRBJ2-7; v_gene: TRBV27; d_gene: NA; abundance: NA; CDR3nt: TGTGCCAGCAGTTCTGGCTACGAGCAGTACTTC; CDR3aa: CASSSGYEQYF
j_gene: TRBJ1-5; v_gene: TRBV9; d_gene: NA; abundance: NA; CDR3nt: TGTGCCAGCAGCGTAGCGGCAGAAGACAATCAGCCCCAGCATTTT; CDR3aa: CASSVAAEDNQPQHF
j_gene: TRBJ2-3; v_gene: TRBV14; d_gene: NA; abundance: NA; CDR3nt: TGTGCCAGCAGCCAACCGAAGACAGGAATCATAAGCACAGATACGCAGTATTTT; CDR3aa: CASSQPKTGIISTDTQYF
j_gene: TRBJ1-2; v_gene: TRBV7-9; d_gene: NA; abundance: NA; CDR3nt: TGTGCCAGCAGCTTAGGTTATTCGGGAGGTGCTAACTATGGCTACACCTTC; CDR3aa: CASSLGYSGGANYGYTF
j_gene: TRBJ2-7; v_gene: TRBV11-2; d_gene: NA; abundance: once; CDR3nt: TGTGCCAGCAGCTTAGTGGTAGTCCCCTACGAGCAGTACTTC; CDR3aa: CASSLVVVPYEQYF
j_gene: TRBJ2-7; v_gene: TRBV2; d_gene: NA; abundance: few; CDR3nt: TGTGCCAGCAGCGCGACCCAGGGGATGTCCTACGAGCAGTACTTC; CDR3aa: CASSATQGMSYEQYF
j_gene: TRBJ1-5; v_gene: TRBV19; d_gene: TRBD1; abundance: NA; CDR3nt: TGTGCCAGTAGTACAATGGACAGGGCCAATCAGCCCCAGCATTTT; CDR3aa: CASSTMDRANQPQHF
j_gene: TRBJ1-4; v_gene: TRBV19; d_gene: NA; abundance: NA; CDR3nt: TGTGCCATGTCTGGGACGACTAATGAAAAACTGTTTTTT; CDR3aa: CAMSGTTNEKLFF
j_gene: TRBJ1-1; v_gene: TRBV5-4; d_gene: NA; abundance: NA; CDR3nt: TGTGCCAGCAGCCTACTAGCGAACACTGAAGCTTTCTTT; CDR3aa: CASSLLANTEAFF
j_gene: TRBJ1-6; v_gene: TRBV29-1; d_gene: TRBD1; abundance: NA; CDR3nt: TGCAGCGTTGGGGACAGCCCGGATTCACCCCTCCACTTT; CDR3aa: CSVGDSPDSPLHF
j_gene: TRBJ1-1; v_gene: TRBV4-1; d_gene: NA; abundance: NA; CDR3nt: TGCGCCAGCAGCCAAGATCCCGGGGGGAACACTGAAGCTTTCTTT; CDR3aa: CASSQDPGGNTEAFF
j_gene: TRBJ1-1; v_gene: TRBV15; d_gene: NA; abundance: few; CDR3nt: TGTGCCACCAGCAGCGCCAGCCGGGGACCGGACACTGAAGCTTTCTTT; CDR3aa: CATSSASRGPDTEAFF
j_gene: TRBJ2-1; v_gene: TRBV2; d_gene: NA; abundance: once; CDR3nt: TGTGCCAGCAAGTACTCCGCCTACAATGAGCAGTTCTTC; CDR3aa: CASKYSAYNEQFF
j_gene: TRBJ2-1; v_gene: TRBV9; d_gene: NA; abundance: NA; CDR3nt: TGTGCCAGCAGCGCCGAAGTAGTGGGGGGACCTTCCTACAATGAGCAGTTCTTC; CDR3aa: CASSAEVVGGPSYNEQFF
j_gene: TRBJ1-5; v_gene: TRBV5-4; d_gene: NA; abundance: few; CDR3nt: TGTGCCAGCAGTTCGGGACCTAAACAGAATCAGCCCCAGCATTTT; CDR3aa: CASSSGPKQNQPQHF
j_gene: TRBJ1-2; v_gene: TRBV10-1; d_gene: NA; abundance: NA; CDR3nt: TGCGCCAGCAGTGAGTCCGGGGCGCCCGGCTACACCTTC; CDR3aa: CASSESGAPGYTF
j_gene: TRBJ1-5; v_gene: TRBV7-9; d_gene: NA; abundance: NA; CDR3nt: TGTGCCAGCAGGGGAGGGGGGACTCAGCCCCAGCATTTT; CDR3aa: CASRGGGTQPQHF